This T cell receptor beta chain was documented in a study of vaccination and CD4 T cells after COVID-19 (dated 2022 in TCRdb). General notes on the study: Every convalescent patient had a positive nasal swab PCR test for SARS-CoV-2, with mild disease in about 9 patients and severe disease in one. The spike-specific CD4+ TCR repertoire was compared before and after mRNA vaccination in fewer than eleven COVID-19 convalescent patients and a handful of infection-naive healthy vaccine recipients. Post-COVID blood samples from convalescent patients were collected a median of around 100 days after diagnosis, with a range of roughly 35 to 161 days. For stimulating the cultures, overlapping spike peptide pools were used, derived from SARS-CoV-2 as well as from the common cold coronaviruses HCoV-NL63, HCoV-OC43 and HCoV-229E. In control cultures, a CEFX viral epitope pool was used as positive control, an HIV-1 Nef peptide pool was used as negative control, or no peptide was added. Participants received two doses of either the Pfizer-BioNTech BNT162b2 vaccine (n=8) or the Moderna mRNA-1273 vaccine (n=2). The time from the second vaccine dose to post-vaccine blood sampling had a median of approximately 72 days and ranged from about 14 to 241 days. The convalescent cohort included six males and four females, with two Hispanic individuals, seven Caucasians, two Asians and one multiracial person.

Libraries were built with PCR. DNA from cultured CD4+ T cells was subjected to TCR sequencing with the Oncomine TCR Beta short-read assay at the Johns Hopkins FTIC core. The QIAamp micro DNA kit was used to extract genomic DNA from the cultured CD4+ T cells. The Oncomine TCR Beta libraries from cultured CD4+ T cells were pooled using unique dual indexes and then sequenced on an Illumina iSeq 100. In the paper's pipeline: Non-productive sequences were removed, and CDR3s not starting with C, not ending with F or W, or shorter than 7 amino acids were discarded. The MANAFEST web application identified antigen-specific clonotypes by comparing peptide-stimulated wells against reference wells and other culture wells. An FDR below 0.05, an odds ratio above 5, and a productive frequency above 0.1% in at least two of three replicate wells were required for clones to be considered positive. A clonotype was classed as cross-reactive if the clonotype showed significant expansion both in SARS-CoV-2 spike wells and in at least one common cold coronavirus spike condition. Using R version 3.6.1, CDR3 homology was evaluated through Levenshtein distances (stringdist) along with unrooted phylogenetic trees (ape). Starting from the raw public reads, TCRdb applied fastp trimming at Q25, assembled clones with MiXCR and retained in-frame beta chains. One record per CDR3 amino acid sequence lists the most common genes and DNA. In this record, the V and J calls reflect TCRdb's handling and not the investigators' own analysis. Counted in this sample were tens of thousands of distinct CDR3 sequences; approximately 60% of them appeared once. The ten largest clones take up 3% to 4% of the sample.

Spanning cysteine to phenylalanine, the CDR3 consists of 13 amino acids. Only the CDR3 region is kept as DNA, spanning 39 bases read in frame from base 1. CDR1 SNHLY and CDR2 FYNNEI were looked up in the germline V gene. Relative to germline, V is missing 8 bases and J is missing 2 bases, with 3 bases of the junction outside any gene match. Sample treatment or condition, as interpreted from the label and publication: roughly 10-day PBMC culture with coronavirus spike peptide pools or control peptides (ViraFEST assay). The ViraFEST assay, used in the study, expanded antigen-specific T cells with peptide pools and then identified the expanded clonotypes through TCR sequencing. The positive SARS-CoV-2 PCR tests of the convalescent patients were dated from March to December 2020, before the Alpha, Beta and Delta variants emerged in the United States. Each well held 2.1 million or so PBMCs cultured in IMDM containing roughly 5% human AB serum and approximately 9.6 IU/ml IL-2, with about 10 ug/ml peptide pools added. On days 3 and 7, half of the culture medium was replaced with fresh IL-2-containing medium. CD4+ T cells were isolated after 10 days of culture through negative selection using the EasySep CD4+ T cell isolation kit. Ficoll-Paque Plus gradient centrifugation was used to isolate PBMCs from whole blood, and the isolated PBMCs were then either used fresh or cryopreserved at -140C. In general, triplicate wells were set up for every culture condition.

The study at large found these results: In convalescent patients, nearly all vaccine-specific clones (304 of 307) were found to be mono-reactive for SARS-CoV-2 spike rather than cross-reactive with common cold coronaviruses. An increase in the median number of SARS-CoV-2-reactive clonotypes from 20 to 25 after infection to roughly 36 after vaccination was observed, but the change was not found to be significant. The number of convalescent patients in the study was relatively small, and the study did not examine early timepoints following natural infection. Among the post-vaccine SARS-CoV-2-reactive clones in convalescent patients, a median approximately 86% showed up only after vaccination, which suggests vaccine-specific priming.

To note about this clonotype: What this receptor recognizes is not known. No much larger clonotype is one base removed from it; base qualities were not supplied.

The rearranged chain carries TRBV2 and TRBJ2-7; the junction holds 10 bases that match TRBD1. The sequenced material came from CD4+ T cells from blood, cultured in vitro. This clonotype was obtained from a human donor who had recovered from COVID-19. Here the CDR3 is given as CASGGQGAYEQYF. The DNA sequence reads TGTGCCAGCGGTGGACAGGGGGCCTACGAGCAGTACTTC.